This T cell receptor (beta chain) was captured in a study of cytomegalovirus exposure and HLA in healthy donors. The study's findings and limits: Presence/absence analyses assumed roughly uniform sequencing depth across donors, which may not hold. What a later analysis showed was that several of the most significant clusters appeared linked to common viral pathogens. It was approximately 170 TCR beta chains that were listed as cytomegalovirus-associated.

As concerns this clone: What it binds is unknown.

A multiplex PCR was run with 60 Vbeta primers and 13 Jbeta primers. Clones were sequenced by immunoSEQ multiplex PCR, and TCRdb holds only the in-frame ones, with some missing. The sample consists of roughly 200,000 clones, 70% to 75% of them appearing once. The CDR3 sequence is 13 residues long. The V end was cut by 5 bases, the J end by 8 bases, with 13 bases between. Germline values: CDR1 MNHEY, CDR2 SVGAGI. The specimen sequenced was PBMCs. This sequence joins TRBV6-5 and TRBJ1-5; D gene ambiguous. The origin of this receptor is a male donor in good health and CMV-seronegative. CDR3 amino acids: CASSERGSKPQHF. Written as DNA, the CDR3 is TGTGCCAGCAGTGAACGTGGGAGCAAGCCCCAGCATTTT.